The 26 T cell receptor beta chains below were found in one sample sequenced in a study of CD8 T cells in ankylosing spondylitis. TCRdb used MiXCR to reprocess the 5' RACE reads, holding one entry per CDR3 protein. Among about 320,000 distinct CDR3 sequences listed, 11% were seen once. Sequencing input: blood, either unsorted or a sorted T cell fraction (not recorded which). Every receptor here comes from a female donor with ankylosing spondylitis or in good health (not recorded which).

In the case of this clonotype: A much larger clone lies one base from this, so it may be a read error. The rearrangement joins TRBV7-2 to TRBJ2-1; possibly TRBD2 for D (6 bases). Germline V CDR1 and CDR2: SGHTA, FQGNSA. There are 16 residues in the CDR3. CDR3 loop: CASSLNGGRSYYEQFF. The CDR3 bases are TGTGCCAGCAGCTTAAACGGGGGAAGGTCCTACTATGAGCAGTTCTTC.

Ten or more counts support this clonotype. The chain employs TRBV12-3 or TRBV12-4 and TRBJ1-5, with TRBD1 identical over 7 bases. V gave up 6 bases and J gave up 5 bases; unmatched junction bases: 10. The CDR3 runs 15 residues. The CDR3 loop reads CASRRQGGTDQPQHF. CDR3 sequence (DNA): TGTGCCAGCAGGCGACAGGGCGGGACGGATCAGCCCCAGCATTTT.

This clonotype was counted at least ten times. The V gene is TRBV6-6, the J gene TRBJ1-2; no clear D. The CDR3 has 12 residues. The V and J ends lost 2 bases and 1 base respectively, with 2 bases between them. Per germline, CDR1 MNHNY and CDR2 SVGAGI (reference sequence). This chain's CDR3 is CASSYDNYGYTF. The CDR3 nucleotides read TGTGCCAGCAGTTACGATAACTATGGCTACACCTTC.

The table lists this clonotype with a few counts. This chain connects TRBV12-3 or TRBV12-4 to TRBJ2-1, with D possibly called TRBD1 or TRBD2 (5 bases each). Between the trimmed V and J ends, which lost 8 bases and 4 bases, there was a span of 21 bases. This CDR3 has 16 amino acids. For the CDR3, the DNA is TGTGCCAGCTCTTCCCCCGCCGGGGCTCAATACAATGAGCAGTTCTTC. Encoded protein: CASSSPAGAQYNEQFF.

Ten or more counts support this clonotype. The chain uses TRBV20-1 and TRBJ2-1, with 10 bases identical to TRBD2. The V gene's germline CDR1 is DFQATT and CDR2 SNEGSKA (reference sequence). CDR3 length: 13 amino acids. The J segment lost 5 bases and the V segment lost 5 bases, leaving 3 bases of the junction unmatched. The CDR3 here is CSAGTSVDNEQFF. CDR3 nucleotide sequence: TGCAGTGCTGGGACTAGCGTAGACAATGAGCAGTTCTTC.

This clonotype was counted ten times or more. The chain is built from TRBV6-5 and TRBJ1-5; D gene uncertain. CDR3 size: 13 residues. The germline gives CDR1 MNHEY, CDR2 SVGAGI. V was shortened by 5 bases and J by 5 bases, with 10 bases between the two germline ends. The CDR3 DNA reads TGTGCCAGCAGTACTCGGAGGGATCAGCCCCAGCATTTT. Its translation: CASSTRRDQPQHF.

This clonotype appeared a few times. The chain recombines TRBV20-1 with TRBJ2-7; no definite D call. This CDR3 has 16 residues. Trimming took off 0 bases at V and 4 bases at J, with 19 bases between the two ends. CDR1 DFQATT and CDR2 SNEGSKA come from the germline V gene (reference sequence). The CDR3 loop is CSARDLGGRSVYEQYF. CDR3 sequence (DNA): TGCAGTGCTAGAGATCTGGGCGGCCGGTCTGTTTACGAGCAGTACTTC.

The V and J genes are TRBV27 and TRBJ1-2, with unresolved D. CDR1 MNHEY and CDR2 SMNVEV come from the germline V gene (reference sequence). The CDR3 contains 14 residues. Trimming removed 5 bases at V and 7 bases at J, with 17 bases between. This CDR3 is CASSPRSHSSGYTF. In DNA form, the CDR3 reads TGTGCCAGCAGTCCACGATCGCACAGCAGTGGCTACACCTTC.

The rearrangement uses TRBV6-1 and TRBJ1-5; a possible D gene is TRBD1 (5 bases). V shed 5 bases and J shed 3 bases, with 17 bases lying between them. Germline CDR1 and CDR2: MNHNS and SASEGT. This CDR3 spans 16 amino acids. CDR3 amino acids: CASSPIGARNNQPQHF. The CDR3 DNA sequence: TGTGCCAGCAGTCCCATAGGGGCCAGGAACAATCAGCCCCAGCATTTT.

Only a few counts were recorded for this clonotype. The V call is TRBV14, the J call TRBJ2-6, with D unclear. V was cut by 3 bases and J by 2 bases, with 2 bases left in between. The CDR3 spans 13 residues. Germline assignment: CDR1 SGHDN and CDR2 FVKESK. The CDR3 region has the DNA TGTGCCAGCAGCCAGCCTGGGGCCAACGTCCTGACTTTC. Protein product: CASSQPGANVLTF.

Ten or more counts support this clonotype. This sequence joins TRBV20-1 and TRBJ2-6; possible D gene TRBD1, 6 bases. The germline V gene has CDR1 DFQATT and CDR2 SNEGSKA (reference sequence). Between the trimmed V and J ends, which lost 5 bases and 2 bases, there was a span of 10 bases. This CDR3 contains 14 residues. As DNA, the CDR3 is TGCAGTGCTCGCTCAGGGGCTGGGGCCAACGTCCTGACTTTC. As protein: CSARSGAGANVLTF.

There are many counts of this clonotype. The J gene is TRBJ2-7, the V gene TRBV24-1, with 7 bases matching TRBD1. The trim removed 3 bases at V and 2 bases at J, leaving 6 bases unmatched. Germline V gene sequence: CDR1 KGHDR, CDR2 SFDVKD. The CDR3 consists of 15 residues. CDR3 sequence reads: CATSDAGTATYEQYF. The CDR3, as DNA: TGTGCCACCAGTGATGCCGGGACAGCTACCTACGAGCAGTACTTC.

V gene TRBV2 combines with J gene TRBJ2-6, with D hard to call. Germline CDR1 and CDR2: SNHLY and FYNNEI. The CDR3 has 15 amino acids. The V end lost 6 bases, the J end lost 0 bases, and 9 bases lay between the germline ends. The CDR3 region is CASSLIFSGANVLTF. The CDR3 coding sequence is TGTGCCAGCAGCCTAATTTTCTCTGGGGCCAACGTCCTGACTTTC.

The chain has TRBV5-1 and TRBJ2-5; 9 nucleotides agree with TRBD2. The CDR3 contains 14 residues. V lost 3 bases, J lost 6 bases, and 6 bases stayed unmatched. Germline V gene lookup returns CDR1 SGHRS and CDR2 YFSETQ. CDR3 loop: CASSWASGEKTQYF. The CDR3 DNA reads TGCGCCAGCAGCTGGGCTAGCGGGGAAAAGACCCAGTACTTC.

This clonotype has a count of ten or more. The CDR3 protein is CASSVEQSSYEQYF. As DNA, the CDR3 is TGTGCCAGCAGCGTAGAACAATCCAGCTACGAGCAGTACTTC. The chain combines TRBV9 with TRBJ2-7; D is ambiguous. The V and J ends lost 0 bases and 3 bases respectively, with 10 bases between them. The CDR3 sequence is 14 residues long. Germline-derived CDR1 and CDR2 are SGDLS and YYNGEE.

The rearrangement uses TRBV18 and TRBJ2-7; D uncertain. Germline V gene lookup returns CDR1 KGHSH and CDR2 LQKENI. Trimming stripped 2 bases from V and 6 bases from J, with 5 bases between. This CDR3 contains 11 residues. As DNA, the CDR3 is TGTGCCAGCTCACCAAAAATCGAGCAGTACTTC. It translates to CASSPKIEQYF.

This clonotype was seen repeatedly, ten times or more. The rearrangement uses TRBV12-3 or TRBV12-4 and TRBJ1-1; TRBD1 matches at 7 bases. The CDR3 runs to 13 residues. The V gene end was trimmed by 3 bases and the J gene end by 7 bases; junction bases not matched to a gene: 5. This CDR3 reads CASSFDRENEAFF. The CDR3 DNA sequence: TGTGCCAGCAGTTTTGACAGGGAAAATGAAGCTTTCTTT.

In its sample, this clonotype was seen many times. The chain couples TRBV5-1 to TRBJ2-1; TRBD1 agrees at 7 bases. This CDR3 has 16 amino acids. Unmatched junction bases numbered 14, after V lost 4 bases and J lost 7 bases. CDR1 SGHRS and CDR2 YFSETQ come from the germline V gene. CDR3 nucleotides: TGCGCCAGCAGCCTTCAAGGAGGACAGGTCCTTAATGAGCAGTTCTTC. The encoded protein is CASSLQGGQVLNEQFF.

This clonotype was detected once. It may be a read error: a sequence one base away is much more abundant. The chain carries TRBV15 and TRBJ1-1, with D uncertain. The CDR3 contains 11 residues. The ends were cut back, 6 bases at V and 3 bases at J, with 5 bases in the middle. Germline lookup yields CDR1 LNHNV and CDR2 YYDKDF (reference sequence). The DNA for the CDR3 is TGTGCCACCAGGGTAGACACTGAAGCTTTCTTT. Amino acids: CATRVDTEAFF.

The chain recombines TRBV7-9 with TRBJ2-2; D may match TRBD1 or TRBD2 (6 bases each). Trimming stripped 4 bases from V and 0 bases from J, with 12 bases between. This CDR3 has 16 residues. In germline, CDR1 is SEHNR, CDR2 FQNEAQ (reference sequence). CDR3 protein: CASSSIRGANTGELFF. The CDR3 DNA is TGTGCCAGCAGCTCCATTAGGGGGGCGAACACCGGGGAGCTGTTTTTT.

This clonotype occurred many times. The rearrangement joins TRBV6-5 to TRBJ2-3; weak D call: TRBD1 (5 bases). The V end was cut by 2 bases, the J end by 6 bases, with 15 bases between. CDR3 length equals 15 residues. Germline-derived CDR1 and CDR2 are MNHEY and SVGAGI. The CDR3 DNA is TGTGCCAGCAGTTACACAGCAGGGTTTTCTGATACGCAGTATTTT. As protein: CASSYTAGFSDTQYF.

This clonotype showed up many times. V gene TRBV11-1 combines with J gene TRBJ2-7, with D possibly being TRBD1 (7 bases). CDR1 SGHAT and CDR2 FQDESV come from the germline V gene (reference sequence). CDR3 length: 13 amino acids. The V end lost 5 bases, the J end lost 9 bases, and 17 bases lay between the germline ends. CDR3 protein: CASSLDRAEGQYF. CDR3 DNA sequence: TGTGCCAGCAGCCTCGACAGGGCGGAGGGGCAGTACTTC.

This clonotype was recorded many times. The rearrangement uses TRBV5-1 and TRBJ2-4; 7 bases line up with TRBD2. J lost 5 bases, V lost 1 base, and 3 bases had no gene match. The CDR3 has 14 residues. Germline CDR1 is SGHRS and CDR2 is YFSETQ. The CDR3 protein is CASSLSGIQNIQYF. CDR3 sequence (DNA): TGCGCCAGCAGCTTGAGCGGGATCCAAAACATTCAGTACTTC. The entire variable domain, with the rest obtained from reference TRBV5-1 and TRBJ2-4, is as follows: KAGVTQTPRYLIKTRGQQVTLSCSPISGHRSVSWYQQTPGQGLQFLFEYFSETQRNKGNFPGRFSGRQFSNSRSEMNVSTLELGDSALYLCASSLSGIQNIQYFGAGTRLSVL.

As regards this clonotype: The germline gene is not matched at one end of the junction; a read error may be the cause. The chain has TRBV4-2 and TRBJ1-2, with TRBD1 identical over 7 bases. The CDR3 loop spans 16 amino acids. The germline V gene has CDR1 LGHNA and CDR2 YNFKEQ. The CDR3 sequence: CASSHGMGDRAYGYSF. The CDR3 nucleotides read TGTGCCAGCAGCCATGGCATGGGAGACAGGGCCTATGGCTACTCCTTC.

As to this clonotype: This clone may be a read error of a much larger clone one base away. The chain joins TRBV12-3 or TRBV12-4 to TRBJ2-7; TRBD1 matches at 8 bases. This CDR3 has 14 amino acids. CDR3 amino acids: CASSSQGGPYKQYF. CDR3 nucleotide sequence: TGTGCCAGCAGTTCACAGGGGGGACCCTACAAGCAGTACTTC.

This clonotype was found a few times. The chain combines TRBV10-3 with TRBJ2-4, with TRBD1 matching 9 bases. Germline lookup yields CDR1 ENHRY and CDR2 SYGVKD. CDR3 size: 16 residues. Trimming took 6 bases from V and 4 from J; bases not matched to a gene: 10. This CDR3 is CAISPGTGSSKNIQYF. The CDR3 coding sequence is TGTGCCATCAGCCCCGGGACAGGGTCCTCGAAAAACATTCAGTACTTC.